This entry features one T cell receptor beta chain sequence. Only a few counts were recorded for this clonotype. Its antigen is unknown. No much larger clone is present one base from it, and per-base qualities are unavailable. Based on the germline V gene, the CDR1 and CDR2 sequences are SGHRS and YFSETQ. The V end gives up 1 base and the J end 4 bases, leaving 4 bases in the junction not matched to a gene. Including the terminal cysteine and phenylalanine, the CDR3 comprises 14 residues. Just CDR3 DNA is preserved here, 42 bases in frame from base 1. For repertoire sequencing, TCR beta CDR3 regions were amplified from RNA transcripts. The first round was an RT-PCR using HTBI primers with the Qiagen OneStep RT-PCR kit, and this first round was followed by a second-round multiplex PCR, then size selection and purification. Sequencing of the libraries was carried out on an Illumina HiSeq2000 in paired-end mode with 100 bp reads. Turning to the authors' computational methods: SOAPnuke was used to process the reads, throwing out any read that had adapters, had uncalled bases, had a mean Phred below 15, or lacked an exact constant-primer or identifier match. COPE v1.2.5 was used to merge high-quality paired reads. Each unique nucleotide sequence was defined as a clonotype, and clonotypes were aligned to IMGT TRB V, D and J references with MiTCR v1.1. Analysis was restricted to V-J combinations with a frequency above 0.0001, which covered roughly 99% of repertoires. For each V-J combination, a TCR clonal expansion and chaos score was defined as F50 clonal expansion divided by the chaos observed in the TCRdist matrix. Welch's t-statistics and random forest were used to reduce features to approximately 13 V-J combinations, which were fed into a naive Bayes classifier. Thyroid-blood repertoire similarity was quantified with the Morisita-Horn index. TCRdb trimmed public reads at Q25 via fastp, called clones via MiXCR and kept in-frame beta chains. Identical CDR3 proteins give one entry, which carries the most common genes and DNA. In this record, the V and J calls reflect TCRdb's handling and not the investigators' own analysis. Counted in this sample were 740,000 or so distinct CDR3 sequences; approximately 40% of them appeared once. The ten largest clones take up less than 55% of the sample.

Ophthalmopathy patients had moderately to severely active disease, Clinical Activity Score of at least 3, NOSPECS grade of at least 4, and disease duration under 3 months. Patients with other autoimmune diseases, uncontrolled infections, pregnancy or lactation were excluded. Clinical symptoms, serum thyroxine, TRAb, thyroid ultrasound and orbital computed tomography formed the basis of the diagnosis. Using Ficoll-Paque density gradient centrifugation, PBMCs were isolated from about 9.2 ml of fresh peripheral blood. Total RNA was extracted with Trizol reagent and quality-checked on an Agilent 2100 Bioanalyzer. This sample was taken from a study of Graves' ophthalmopathy and Graves' hyperthyroidism (dated by TCRdb to 2016 to 2018). Looking at the study overall: Peripheral blood was collected before any treatment was given, at the time of initial diagnosis. TCR beta repertoire signatures were used to distinguish Graves' ophthalmopathy from Graves' hyperthyroidism and to predict progression to ophthalmopathy. In total, approximately 140 blood samples were TCR-sequenced: approximately 42 ophthalmopathy, some 72 hyperthyroidism and about 17 hyperthyroidism-to-ophthalmopathy patients. A discovery set of 100 or so patients (43 ophthalmopathy, about 55 stable hyperthyroidism) was enrolled to explore V-J signatures distinguishing ophthalmopathy from hyperthyroidism. For independent validation, a separate cohort was made up of 18 to 20 hyperthyroidism patients plus 17 patients who later progressed from hyperthyroidism to ophthalmopathy. In five to seven hyperthyroidism patients, the T-cell repertoire of thyroid tissue was compared with the T-cell repertoire of blood. After sampling, hyperthyroidism patients received methimazole starting at 30 mg daily, and ophthalmopathy patients received high-dose intravenous methylprednisolone. Summary of the overall study and its limitations: No statistical method was used to predetermine the sample size, and group allocation was not hidden from the investigators. In validation, the model predicted ophthalmopathy progression with about 70% sensitivity and roughly 78% specificity; approximately 12 predicted patients were CT-confirmed with GO in a median of 6.5 months. Most expanded thyroid clonotypes with a frequency above 0.001 also appeared in blood, which suggests that blood repertoires may reflect the immune response in the thyroid. The 13-signature model separated ophthalmopathy from stable hyperthyroidism with 85% to 90% sensitivity and roughly 84% specificity in cross-validation, and 80%/75% in the test set.

Sequencing used peripheral blood. The TCR sequence derives from an adult man with Graves' ophthalmopathy. The chain is assembled from TRBV5-1 and TRBJ2-5; the junction holds 7 bases that match TRBD1. The CDR3 region reads CASSLWSGGETQYF. In nucleotides, the sequence is TGCGCCAGCAGCTTGTGGTCAGGGGGAGAGACCCAGTACTTC.